This TCR beta chain was recovered during a study of T cell repertoires in cytomegalovirus infection. Study details: Based on public TCR beta signatures, there were indications of CMV infection and of a matching HLA type. Broader study findings: CMV-specific TCR beta clonotypes restricted by HLA-C dominated the ex vivo response. Individuals carrying CMV plus the relevant HLA were identified by cumulative frequency of public TCR beta families.

TCRdb redid the calling of the reads with MiXCR, one entry per CDR3 protein. The sample lists more than 50,000 distinct CDR3 sequences, about a third occurring once. The CDR3 extends over 10 amino acids. Trimming pared 7 bases from V and 5 bases from J, leaving 8 bases between. Germline V gives CDR1 SQVTM, CDR2 ANQGSEA. Note on this clonotype: As yet, its antigen is unknown.

This clonotype was sampled from a human donor in good health (CMV status not recorded). Some clones in this sample may be carry-over from other donors' samples. The rearrangement uses TRBV29-1 and TRBJ2-5; no reliable D call. Material for sequencing was PBMCs, sequenced either directly or after in vitro stimulation (not recorded which). The CDR3 protein is CSGGIETQYF. The DNA for the CDR3 is TGCAGCGGTGGGATTGAGACCCAGTACTTC.